This T cell receptor (beta chain) emerged from a study of T cells in Graves' hyperthyroidism and ophthalmopathy. Broader study findings: Most thyroid clonotypes with frequency above 0.001 were detected in blood.

Duration under 3 months, a NOSPECS grade of at least 4, and a Clinical Activity Score of at least 3 characterized the ophthalmopathy patients. Lactation, pregnancy, other autoimmune disease or uncontrolled infection excluded patients. Trimming removed 3 bases at V and 10 bases at J, with 21 bases between. The CDR3 has 15 amino acids. Germline CDR1 is MGHRA and CDR2 is YSYEKL. This clonotype was counted between two and nine times. Its antigen is as yet unknown. Using RNA transcripts as the source, TCR beta CDR3 regions were amplified. A first-round RT-PCR of the TCR CDR3 used the HTBI primer set. TCRdb re-analysed the multiplex PCR reads in MiXCR, keeping a single row per CDR3 protein. Here the sample spans around 270,000 distinct CDR3 sequences, about 19% being singletons.

Material: blood. The source of this sequence is a man in his fifties or sixties with Graves' ophthalmopathy. The chain couples TRBV4-1 to TRBJ2-5, with D possibly TRBD1 on 6 matching bases. CDR3 in DNA: TGCGCCAGCAGCCACGTAAGGACAGACCTTCGGGACCAGTACTTC. This encodes CASSHVRTDLRDQYF.